Each of the 20 T cell receptor beta chains below was sequenced from the same sample in a study of T-cell reconstitution after alpha-beta-depleted transplantation in children. Unique molecular identifiers were incorporated during preparation of the TCRbeta library. TCRdb passed the PCR reads through MiXCR, listing each CDR3 protein once. The sample records some 490,000 distinct CDR3 sequences, approximately 12% being singletons. Sequences were derived from PBMCs from the stem cell graft donor, sampled from the stem cell graft. The origin of the receptors is a human donor who donated a stem cell graft to a child with combined immunodeficiency.

This clonotype appeared many times. V usage is TRBV12-3 or TRBV12-4 and J usage is TRBJ2-7; no clear D. The V and J ends lost 0 bases and 5 bases respectively, with 8 bases between them. CDR3 length equals 13 residues. CDR3 bases: TGTGCCAGCAGTTTAGCCTTCTCTAACGAGCAGTACTTC. It specifies CASSLAFSNEQYF.

J is TRBJ2-1 and V is TRBV12-3 or TRBV12-4; 15 bases are a match to TRBD2. This CDR3 comprises 15 residues. V was clipped by 3 bases and J by 10 bases; unmatched bases: 4. This CDR3 reads CASSFAGLAGGEQFF. For the CDR3, the DNA is TGTGCCAGCAGTTTCGCTGGACTAGCGGGGGGGGAGCAGTTCTTC.

This clonotype was picked up many times. V gene TRBV4-2 combines with J gene TRBJ1-1, with unresolved D. V lost 0 bases and J 6 bases, leaving 14 bases between the germline ends. The germline CDR1 and CDR2 sequences are LGHNA and YNFKEQ. The CDR3 consists of 15 residues. The CDR3 loop reads CASSQEYLGGPEAFF. The CDR3 nucleotides are TGTGCCAGCAGCCAAGAGTATCTGGGTGGGCCTGAAGCTTTCTTT.

This clonotype was detected only a few times. The chain employs TRBV7-2 and TRBJ2-7; 8 positions agree with TRBD1. The CDR3 totals 15 residues. The V and J ends lost 5 bases and 0 bases, in that order; junction bases with no gene match: 6. CDR1 SGHTA and CDR2 FQGNSA come from the germline V gene. CDR3 bases: TGTGCCAGCAGCCCGACAGGGGAGGCCTCCTACGAGCAGTACTTC. Translated, it gives CASSPTGEASYEQYF.

The rearrangement joins TRBV4-3 to TRBJ2-2, with D perhaps matching TRBD1 (6 bases). V was cut by 1 base and J by 4 bases, with 13 bases left in between. The germline V gene encodes CDR1 LGHNA and CDR2 YSLEER. CDR3 size: 16 residues. CDR3 DNA: TGCGCCAGCAGCCAAGCAGGGGTAGTGCGCACCGGGGAGCTGTTTTTT. Encoded protein: CASSQAGVVRTGELFF.

This clonotype showed up many times. The chain links TRBV20-1 to TRBJ2-1; TRBD2 agrees at 8 bases. The J segment lost 0 bases and the V segment lost 6 bases, leaving 4 bases of the junction unmatched. The length of the CDR3 is 14 residues. Germline CDR1 is DFQATT and CDR2 is SNEGSKA (reference sequence). The CDR3 DNA reads TGCAGTGCCTTCGGGACTAGCTCCTACAATGAGCAGTTCTTC. Protein: CSAFGTSSYNEQFF.

The rearrangement links TRBV28 to TRBJ2-5; no firm D call. Per the germline V gene, CDR1 is MDHEN and CDR2 is SYDVKM. The CDR3 length is 15 residues. The V end was cut by 4 bases, the J end by 0 bases, with 12 bases between. The CDR3 sequence: CASSSTSWHQETQYF. The DNA of the CDR3 is TGTGCCAGCAGTTCAACCTCTTGGCACCAAGAGACCCAGTACTTC.

Concerning this clonotype itself: A read error may explain this, as a much larger clone is one base away. V gene TRBV9 combines with J gene TRBJ2-7; 7 nucleotides agree with TRBD2. The CDR3 runs to 13 residues. Germline CDR1 is SGDLS and CDR2 is YYNGEE. The CDR3 loop reads CPSSARGRDEQYF. As DNA, the CDR3 is TGTCCCAGCAGCGCCCGTGGGAGGGACGAGCAGTACTTC.

The chain uses TRBV6-1 and TRBJ1-1; D is ambiguous. The CDR3 has 15 residues. The germline V and J ends were trimmed by 6 bases and 1 base, with 15 bases remaining between them. Per germline, CDR1 MNHNS and CDR2 SASEGT. DNA for the CDR3: TGTGCCAGCAGCCCTGATTGGAGCGGGAACACTGAAGCTTTCTTT. Translated: CASSPDWSGNTEAFF.

This clonotype has only a few counts. The V and J genes are TRBV11-2 and TRBJ2-1, with 7 nucleotides matching TRBD1. V shed 1 base and J 2 bases; nucleotides not matched to a gene: 8. The CDR3 contains 17 residues. Germline V gene data show CDR1 as SGHAT and CDR2 as FQNNGV. The CDR3 here is CASSLGPPGTAYNEQFF. For the CDR3, the DNA is TGTGCCAGCAGCTTAGGTCCCCCCGGGACAGCCTACAATGAGCAGTTCTTC. The full variable domain, its missing parts supplied by reference TRBV11-2 and TRBJ2-1, is EAGVAQSPRYKIIEKRQSVAFWCNPISGHATLYWYQQILGQGPKLLIQFQNNGVVDDSQLPKDRFSAERLKGVDSTLKIQPAKLEDSAVYLCASSLGPPGTAYNEQFFGPGTRLTVL.

This chain links TRBV7-2 with TRBJ1-1; D perhaps matches TRBD1 (5 bases). The CDR3 consists of 14 residues. Germline CDR1 is SGHTA and CDR2 is FQGNSA. Trimming removed 6 bases at V and 5 bases at J, with 16 bases between. The CDR3 DNA is TGTGCCAGCAGAAGGAGTGGGGCGTGGACTGAAGCTTTCTTT. Its protein is CASRRSGAWTEAFF.

DNA for the CDR3: TGTGCCAGCAGCTTGGCCCCACAGGGGGCCCGCTCCTACGAGCAGTACTTC. This translates into CASSLAPQGARSYEQYF. This chain joins TRBV27 and TRBJ2-7, with 9 bases aligning to TRBD1. The CDR3 has 17 residues. V dropped 6 bases and J dropped 0; count of bases not matched to a gene: 12. CDR1 and CDR2 (germline): MNHEY, SMNVEV (reference sequence).

V and J are TRBV5-6 and TRBJ2-3; D remains ambiguous. V gave up 0 bases and J gave up 3 bases, with 11 bases separating them. CDR3 length equals 15 residues. The germline gives CDR1 SGHDT, CDR2 YYEEEE. The CDR3 DNA is TGTGCCAGCAGCTTGGGGTTTAAGAAGACAGATACGCAGTATTTT. Its protein product is CASSLGFKKTDTQYF.

This clonotype was detected many times. This sequence joins TRBV10-3 and TRBJ2-4; perhaps TRBD1 as D (6 bases). V was shortened by 6 bases and J by 0 bases, with 12 bases between the two germline ends. This CDR3 spans 15 amino acids. The germline gives CDR1 ENHRY, CDR2 SYGVKD. The CDR3 region is CAIRGDNLAKNIQYF. CDR3 in DNA: TGTGCCATCAGGGGGGACAACCTAGCCAAAAACATTCAGTACTTC.

This clonotype was picked up many times. This chain uses TRBV7-3 with TRBJ2-3; D is uncertain. The V gene's germline CDR1 is SGHTA and CDR2 FQGTGA. V lost 2 bases to trimming and J lost 2 bases, with 8 bases between them. The CDR3 runs 14 residues. The CDR3 DNA reads as TGTGCCAGCAGCTTATTACACAACACAGATACGCAGTATTTT. Translated, it gives CASSLLHNTDTQYF.

The V and J genes are TRBV6-2 or TRBV6-3 and TRBJ1-5; D gene uncertain. Between the trimmed V and J ends, which lost 6 bases and 3 bases, there was a span of 18 bases. The CDR3 covers 16 residues. Germline V gene data show CDR1 as MNHEY and CDR2 as SVGEGT. CDR3 coding DNA: TGTGCCAGCAGGGATCTACTTCCCGACGCCAATCAGCCCCAGCATTTT. It codes for CASRDLLPDANQPQHF.

This clonotype was counted many times. This chain uses TRBV29-1 with TRBJ2-1; D is tentatively TRBD1 or TRBD2 (6 bases each). CDR1 and CDR2 (germline): SQVTM, ANQGSEA. There are 14 residues in the CDR3. V lost 3 bases to trimming and J lost 8 bases, with 17 bases between them. This CDR3 reads CSVEGGQVLDEQFF. The CDR3 coding sequence is TGCAGCGTTGAGGGGGGACAAGTATTAGATGAGCAGTTCTTC.

In its sample, this clonotype was seen a few times. This chain joins TRBV20-1 and TRBJ2-1; 10 bases agree with TRBD2. After removal of 1 base from V and 2 bases from J, the junction contained 2 bases not matched to a gene. CDR1 is DFQATT, CDR2 SNEGSKA, per germline (reference sequence). The CDR3 consists of 15 residues. CDR3 residues: CSARGLAGTYNEQFF. CDR3 DNA: TGCAGTGCTAGAGGACTAGCGGGCACCTACAATGAGCAGTTCTTC.

This clonotype has just a few counts. This chain joins TRBV28 and TRBJ2-5; 16 nucleotides line up with TRBD2. CDR1 is MDHEN, CDR2 SYDVKM, per germline. This CDR3 has 18 amino acids. V was clipped by 5 bases and J by 4 bases; unmatched bases: 10. The CDR3 region has the DNA TGTGCCAGCAGTCCCCTGGGACTAGCGGGGGGGCCGGGAGAGACCCAGTACTTC. This encodes CASSPLGLAGGPGETQYF.

The rearrangement uses TRBV7-9 and TRBJ2-1; a possible D gene is TRBD2 (6 bases). The CDR3 consists of 16 residues. Trimming took 1 base from V and 3 from J, leaving 13 bases between them. Germline V gene data show CDR1 as SEHNR and CDR2 as FQNEAQ (reference sequence). The CDR3 region has the DNA TGTGCCAGCAGCTTAGATCCAAGCGGGTACTACAATGAGCAGTTCTTC. Its translation: CASSLDPSGYYNEQFF.